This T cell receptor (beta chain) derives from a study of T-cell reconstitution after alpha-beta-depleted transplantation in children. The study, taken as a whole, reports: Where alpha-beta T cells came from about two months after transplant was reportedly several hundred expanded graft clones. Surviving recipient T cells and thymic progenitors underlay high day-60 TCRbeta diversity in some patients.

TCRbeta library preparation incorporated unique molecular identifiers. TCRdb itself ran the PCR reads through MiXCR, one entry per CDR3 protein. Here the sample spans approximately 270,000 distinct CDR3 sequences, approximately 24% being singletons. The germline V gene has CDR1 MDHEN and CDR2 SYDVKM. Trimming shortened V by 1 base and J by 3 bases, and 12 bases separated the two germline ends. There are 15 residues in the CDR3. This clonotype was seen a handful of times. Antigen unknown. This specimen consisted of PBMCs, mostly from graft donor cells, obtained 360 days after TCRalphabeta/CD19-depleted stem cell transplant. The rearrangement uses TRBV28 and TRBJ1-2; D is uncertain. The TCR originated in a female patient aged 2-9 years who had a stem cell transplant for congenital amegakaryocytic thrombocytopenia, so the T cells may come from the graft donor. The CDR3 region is CASSLFGMNDYGYTF. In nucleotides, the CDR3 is TGTGCCAGCAGTTTATTTGGGATGAATGACTATGGCTACACCTTC.